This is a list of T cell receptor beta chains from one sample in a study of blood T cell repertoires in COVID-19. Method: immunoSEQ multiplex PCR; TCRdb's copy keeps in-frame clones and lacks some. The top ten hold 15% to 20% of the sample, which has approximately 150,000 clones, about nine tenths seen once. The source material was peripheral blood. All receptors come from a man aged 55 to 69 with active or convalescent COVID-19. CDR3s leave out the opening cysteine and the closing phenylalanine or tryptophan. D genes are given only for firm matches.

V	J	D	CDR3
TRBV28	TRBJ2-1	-	ASSPGLYNEQF
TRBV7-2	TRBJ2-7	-	ASSLALEVSYEQY
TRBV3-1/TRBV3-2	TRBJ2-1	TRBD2	ASSQGTSGANEQF
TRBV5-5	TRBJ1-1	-	ASSLAIGHSNTEAF
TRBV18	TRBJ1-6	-	ASSLRQPNNSPLH
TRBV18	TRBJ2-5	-	ASSPGEAETQY
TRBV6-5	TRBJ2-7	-	ASRFSRDFYEQY
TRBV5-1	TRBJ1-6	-	ASSLAPQGYNSPLH
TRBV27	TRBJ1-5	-	ASSTAGGNQPQH
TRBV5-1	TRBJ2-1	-	ASTLPGGHNEQF
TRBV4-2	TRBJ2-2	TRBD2	ASSQSQREDTGELF
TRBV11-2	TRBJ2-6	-	ASSLDWGGSGANVLT
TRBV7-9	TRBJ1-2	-	ASSLNSVGYT
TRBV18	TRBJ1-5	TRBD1	ASSPETGSNQPQH
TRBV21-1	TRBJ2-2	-	ASSKERSGQRTGELF
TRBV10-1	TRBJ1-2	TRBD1	ASSPGQDYGYT
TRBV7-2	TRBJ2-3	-	ASSLGSSTGSTDTQY
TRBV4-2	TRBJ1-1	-	ASSRGQILNTEAF
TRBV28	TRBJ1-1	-	ASSPQQGRFTEAF
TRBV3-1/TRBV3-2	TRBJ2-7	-	ASSQDPNRYEQY
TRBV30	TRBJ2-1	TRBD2	AWSVVGGLAGDDEQF
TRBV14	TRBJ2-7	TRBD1	ASSIRQGSQLHEQY
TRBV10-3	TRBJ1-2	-	AISTQTQSNYGYT
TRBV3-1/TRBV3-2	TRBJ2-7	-	ASSRVSYEQY
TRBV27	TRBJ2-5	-	ASSLLRTLTGGQETQY
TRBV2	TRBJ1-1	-	ASSEWTVRDTEAF
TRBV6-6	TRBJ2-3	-	ASSYGQEGPTDTQY